A single sample is the source of the 16 T cell receptor beta chains below, sequenced in a study of a mutant IDH1 vaccine in newly diagnosed glioma. Their antigen targets remain unknown. Time point meaning: week 47, end of study. A 20-mer mutant IDH1 peptide at 300 ug was injected subcutaneously with topical imiquimod. The method was immunoSEQ multiplex PCR; TCRdb's version includes in-frame clones alone and lacks a portion of them. This table holds about 94,000 clones, around 92% found once. The material was PBMCs, obtained from a glioma patient whose treatment included an IDH1 peptide vaccine. These receptors originate from a woman aged 45-65 years with glioma.

The chain has TRBV19 and TRBJ1-1; D gene unclear. This CDR3 contains 15 residues. The V gene's germline CDR1 is LNHDA and CDR2 SQIVND (reference sequence). V dropped 3 bases and J dropped 0 bases, with 11 bases sitting between them. DNA of the CDR3: TGTGCCAGTAGTATCGGCCGGCCTATGAACACTGAAGCTTTCTTT. As protein: CASSIGRPMNTEAFF.

The V call is TRBV5-8, the J call TRBJ2-2; TRBD2 is a possible D gene (5 bases). CDR1 and CDR2 from the germline V gene are SGHTS and YDEGEE. The CDR3 consists of 10 residues. Trimming pared 7 bases from V and 9 bases from J, leaving 7 bases between. The CDR3 reads CASRGWELFF. CDR3 sequence (DNA): TGTGCCAGCCGGGGATGGGAGCTGTTTTTT.

This clone has a single count. This chain links TRBV5-1 with TRBJ2-7, with D possibly matching TRBD2 (6 bases). The ends were cut back, 0 bases at V and 7 bases at J, with 11 bases in the middle. The CDR3 runs 13 residues. The V gene's germline CDR1 is SGHRS and CDR2 YFSETQ. The CDR3 region is CASSLVGGEEQYF. Written as DNA, the CDR3 is TGCGCCAGCAGCTTGGTTGGCGGGGAAGAGCAGTACTTC.

Remarks on this clone: This CDR3 is also generated by other DNA sequences in the sample. V usage is TRBV7-8 and J usage is TRBJ2-6; 9 bases line up with TRBD1. This CDR3 is built from 16 residues. The ends lost 4 bases at V and 2 bases at J; junction bases unmatched: 3. Germline V gene data show CDR1 as SGHVS and CDR2 as FQNEAQ. DNA of the CDR3: TGTGCCAGCAGCTCCGGGGACAGGGCTGGGGCCAACGTCCTGACTTTC. The encoded protein is CASSSGDRAGANVLTF.

This chain uses TRBV9 with TRBJ2-7, with 8 positions matching TRBD1. The CDR3 loop spans 14 amino acids. Germline CDR1 reads SGDLS; CDR2 reads YYNGEE. V dropped 0 bases and J dropped 3; count of bases not matched to a gene: 2. The CDR3 coding sequence is TGTGCCAGCAGCGTAGGTGACAGGGGCTACGAGCAGTACTTC. This gives the protein CASSVGDRGYEQYF.

The chain uses TRBV18 and TRBJ2-6; D not resolved. V was pared by 2 bases and J by 0 bases, with 8 bases between. The CDR3 contains 16 residues. CDR1 and CDR2 from the germline V gene are KGHSH and LQKENI. The CDR3 sequence: CASSPEVLSGANVLTF. The CDR3 DNA reads as TGTGCCAGCTCACCAGAGGTCCTCTCTGGGGCCAACGTCCTGACTTTC.

With respect to this clone: No conserved phenylalanine or tryptophan is present at the end of the CDR3, so a read error is the likely explanation. The DNA is omitted, as the CDR3 cannot be located on it reliably, and the CDR3 follows TCRdb's listing. The chain recombines TRBV7-9 with TRBJ1-6. Germline V gene data show CDR1 as SEHNR and CDR2 as FQNEAQ (reference sequence). The CDR3 comprises 8 residues, both ends counted. The CDR3 sequence is CASTYRAL.

The V and J genes are TRBV30 and TRBJ2-5; possibly TRBD1 for D (6 bases). The CDR3 runs to 12 residues. Germline-derived CDR1 and CDR2 are GTSNPN and SVGIG (reference sequence). V was shortened by 0 bases and J by 5 bases, with 7 bases between the two germline ends. The CDR3 protein is CAWSVRGETQYF. The CDR3 DNA reads as TGTGCCTGGAGTGTCAGGGGCGAGACCCAGTACTTC.

The chain carries TRBV7-8 and TRBJ2-7; D unresolved. Trimming removed 1 base at V and 1 base at J, with 5 bases between. The CDR3 contains 13 residues. Germline CDR1 and CDR2: SGHVS and FQNEAQ. CDR3 protein: CASSLGLSYEQYF. The CDR3 bases are TGTGCCAGCAGCTTAGGGTTGTCCTACGAGCAGTACTTC.

This rearrangement joins TRBV6-5 to TRBJ2-7; no definite D call. Trimming stripped 6 bases from V and 3 bases from J, with 18 bases between. CDR1 is MNHEY, CDR2 SVGAGI, per germline. This CDR3 region has 15 residues. CDR3 in amino acids: CASSPGLPLFYEQYF. CDR3 sequence (DNA): TGTGCCAGCAGCCCCGGCCTCCCACTCTTCTACGAGCAGTACTTC.

The V call is TRBV6-6, the J call TRBJ1-1; D may be TRBD1 (5 bases). Germline V gene sequence: CDR1 MNHNY, CDR2 SVGAGI (reference sequence). The CDR3 is made up of 13 amino acids. Trimming removed 4 bases from V and 5 bases from J, with 11 bases in between. The CDR3 loop reads CASSSSKGTEAFF. DNA of the CDR3: TGTGCCAGCAGTTCTTCTAAGGGGACTGAAGCTTTCTTT.

The rearrangement uses TRBV7-9 and TRBJ2-6; 8 bases are a match to TRBD1. CDR1 is SEHNR, CDR2 FQNEAQ, per germline (reference sequence). With 2 bases clipped from V and 2 bases from J, the junction kept 11 bases outside the gene matches. The CDR3 consists of 19 residues. DNA for the CDR3: TGTGCCAGCAGCTTATATTCGTTCCAGGGGGCCCCTGGGGCCAACGTCCTGACTTTC. Translation gives CASSLYSFQGAPGANVLTF.

The chain couples TRBV7-3 to TRBJ2-1, with 10 bases aligning to TRBD2. CDR1 is SGHTA and CDR2 is FQGTGA in the germline V gene. CDR3 length equals 16 residues. After removal of 5 bases from V and 4 bases from J, the junction contained 8 bases not matched to a gene. This CDR3 is CASSQRGTSDYNEQFF. CDR3 sequence (DNA): TGTGCCAGCAGCCAAAGGGGGACTAGCGATTACAATGAGCAGTTCTTC.

The chain combines TRBV5-6 with TRBJ1-2, with 7 bases lining up with TRBD1. Germline-derived CDR1 and CDR2 are SGHDT and YYEEEE. V lost 4 bases, J lost 5 bases, and 11 bases stayed unmatched. The CDR3 spans 15 residues. CDR3 loop: CASSPRTGPVYGYTF. The CDR3 nucleotides are TGTGCCAGCAGCCCCCGGACAGGTCCCGTGTATGGCTACACCTTC. Full variable domain (remainder filled in from reference TRBV5-6 and TRBJ1-2): DAGVTQSPTHLIKTRGQQVTLRCSPKSGHDTVSWYQQALGQGPQFIFQYYEEEERQRGNFPDRFSGHQFPNYSSELNVNALLLGDSALYLCASSPRTGPVYGYTFGSGTRLTVV.

The chain combines TRBV27 with TRBJ1-6; weak D call: TRBD1 (5 bases). Germline V gene data show CDR1 as MNHEY and CDR2 as SMNVEV (reference sequence). The CDR3 totals 14 residues. Trimming left V 8 bases short and J 5 bases short, with 13 bases between. CDR3 region: CASGRQGHNSPLHF. Here the CDR3 DNA reads TGTGCCAGCGGACGGCAGGGCCATAATTCACCCCTCCACTTT.

The J gene is TRBJ2-7, the V gene TRBV19; 7 bases align to TRBD1. The CDR3 is made up of 13 amino acids. The V gene end was trimmed by 10 bases and the J gene end by 2 bases; junction bases not matched to a gene: 8. Germline V gene lookup returns CDR1 LNHDA and CDR2 SQIVND (reference sequence). CDR3 sequence reads: CATKETGPYEQYF. CDR3 DNA sequence: TGTGCCACCAAGGAGACAGGGCCCTACGAGCAGTACTTC.